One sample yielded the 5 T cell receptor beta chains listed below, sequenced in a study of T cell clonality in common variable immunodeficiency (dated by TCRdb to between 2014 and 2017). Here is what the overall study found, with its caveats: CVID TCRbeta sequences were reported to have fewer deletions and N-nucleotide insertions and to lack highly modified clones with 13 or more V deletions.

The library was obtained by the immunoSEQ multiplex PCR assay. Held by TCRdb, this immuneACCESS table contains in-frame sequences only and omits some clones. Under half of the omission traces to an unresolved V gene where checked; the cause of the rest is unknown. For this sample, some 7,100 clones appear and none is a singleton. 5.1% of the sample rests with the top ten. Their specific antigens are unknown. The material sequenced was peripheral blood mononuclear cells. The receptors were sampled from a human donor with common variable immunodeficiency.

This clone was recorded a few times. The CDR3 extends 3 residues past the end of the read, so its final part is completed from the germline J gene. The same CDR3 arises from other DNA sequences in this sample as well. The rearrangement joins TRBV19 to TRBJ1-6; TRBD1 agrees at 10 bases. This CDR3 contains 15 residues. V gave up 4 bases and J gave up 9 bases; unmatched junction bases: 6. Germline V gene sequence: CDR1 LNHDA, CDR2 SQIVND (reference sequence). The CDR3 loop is CASSTKTGGTSPLHF. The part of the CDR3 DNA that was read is TGTGCCAGTAGTACAAAGACAGGGGGCACTTCACCC.

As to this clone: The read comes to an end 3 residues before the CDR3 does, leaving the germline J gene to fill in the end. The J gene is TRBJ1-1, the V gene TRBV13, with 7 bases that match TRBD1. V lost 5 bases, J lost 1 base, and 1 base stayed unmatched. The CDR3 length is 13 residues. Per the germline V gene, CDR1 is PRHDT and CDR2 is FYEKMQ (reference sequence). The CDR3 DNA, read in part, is TGTGCCAGCAGCCGGACAGGGAACACTGAA. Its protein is CASSRTGNTE. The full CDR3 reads CASSRTGNTEAFF.

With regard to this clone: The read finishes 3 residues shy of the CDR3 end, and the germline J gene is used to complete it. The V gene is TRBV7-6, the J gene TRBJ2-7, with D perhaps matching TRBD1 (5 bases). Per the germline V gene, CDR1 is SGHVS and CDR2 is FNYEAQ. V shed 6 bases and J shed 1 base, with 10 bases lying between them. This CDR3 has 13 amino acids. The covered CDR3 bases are TGTGCCAGCAGACGAACAGGTTCCTACGAG. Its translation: CASRRTGSYE. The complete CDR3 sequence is CASRRTGSYEQYF.

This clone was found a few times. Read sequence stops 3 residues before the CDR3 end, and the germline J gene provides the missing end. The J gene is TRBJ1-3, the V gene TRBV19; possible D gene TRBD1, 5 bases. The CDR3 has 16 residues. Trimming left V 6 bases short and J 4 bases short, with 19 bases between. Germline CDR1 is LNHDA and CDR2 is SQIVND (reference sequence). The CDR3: CASSGGVRVYGNTIYF. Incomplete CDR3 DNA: TGTGCCAGTAGCGGAGGTGTCAGGGTGTACGGAAACACC.

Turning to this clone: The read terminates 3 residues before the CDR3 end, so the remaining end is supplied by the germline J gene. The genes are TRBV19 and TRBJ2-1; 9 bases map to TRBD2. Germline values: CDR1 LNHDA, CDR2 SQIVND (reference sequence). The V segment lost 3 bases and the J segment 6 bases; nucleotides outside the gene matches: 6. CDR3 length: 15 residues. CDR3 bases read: TGTGCCAGTAGTATGGGACTAGCAATTCTCAATGAG. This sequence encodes CASSMGLAILNE. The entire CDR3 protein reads CASSMGLAILNEQFF.